Reported below is one TCR beta chain. The sample originates from a study of blood T cell repertoires in COVID-19. Background on the study: From T cells, B-cell-depleted T cells, or PBMCs came the material, which was cDNA or gDNA.

As processed by the authors: Quantification of nucleated cells was approximated via reference gene primer amplification. Sequencing was performed with immunoSEQ multiplex PCR; in TCRdb, only in-frame clones are kept and a portion is missing. V, J and clone size were drawn from that table, and D and trimming were deduced from the DNA. The table has 190,000 or so clones, less than 95% seen once. Germline-derived CDR1 and CDR2 are ENHRY and SYGVKD. This CDR3 contains 16 residues. Deletions cut 4 bases from V and 1 base from J, with 16 bases between. The TCR originated in a man aged 25-40 years with COVID-19, enrolled during active disease. This sequence joins TRBV10-3 and TRBJ1-1, with no clear D. Sequenced material: peripheral blood. Here the CDR3 DNA reads TGTGCCATCAGTGCATTTAACAGCGGTGGGAACACTGAAGCTTTCTTT. Its protein is CAISAFNSGGNTEAFF.